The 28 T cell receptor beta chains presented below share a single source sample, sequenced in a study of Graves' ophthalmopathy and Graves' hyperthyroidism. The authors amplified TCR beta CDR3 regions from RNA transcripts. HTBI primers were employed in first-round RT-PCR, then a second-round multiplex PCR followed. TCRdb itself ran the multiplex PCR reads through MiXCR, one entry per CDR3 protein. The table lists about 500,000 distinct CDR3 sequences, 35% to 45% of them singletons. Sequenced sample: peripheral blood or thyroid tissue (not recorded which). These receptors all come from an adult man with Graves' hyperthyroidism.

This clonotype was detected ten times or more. The DNA of the CDR3 is TGTGCCATCAGCGCTCAGGGGGAGTATGGCTACACCTTC. Residues: CAISAQGEYGYTF. The chain joins TRBV10-3 to TRBJ1-2, with TRBD1 identical over 7 bases. Germline V gives CDR1 ENHRY, CDR2 SYGVKD. The ends lost 6 bases at V and 5 bases at J; junction bases unmatched: 6. CDR3 length: 13 residues.

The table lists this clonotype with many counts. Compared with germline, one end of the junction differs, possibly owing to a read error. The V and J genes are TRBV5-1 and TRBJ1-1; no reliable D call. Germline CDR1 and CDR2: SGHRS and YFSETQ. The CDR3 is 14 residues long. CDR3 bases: TGTGCCAGCAGCTTGGTGACGGGGAACACTGAAGCTTTCTTT. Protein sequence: CASSLVTGNTEAFF.

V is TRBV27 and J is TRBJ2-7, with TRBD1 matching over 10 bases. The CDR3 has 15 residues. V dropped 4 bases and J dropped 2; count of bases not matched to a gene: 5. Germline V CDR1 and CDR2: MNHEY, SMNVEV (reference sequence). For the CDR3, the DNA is TGTGCCAGCAGTTCGGGACAGGGGTTCACCTACGAGCAGTACTTC. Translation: CASSSGQGFTYEQYF.

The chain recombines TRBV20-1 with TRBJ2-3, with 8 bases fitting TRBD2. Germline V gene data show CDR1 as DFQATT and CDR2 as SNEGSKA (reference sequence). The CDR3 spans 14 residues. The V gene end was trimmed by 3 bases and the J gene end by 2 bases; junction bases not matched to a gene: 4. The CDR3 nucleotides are TGCAGTGCTAGGCTAGCGGGTAACACAGATACGCAGTATTTT. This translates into CSARLAGNTDTQYF.

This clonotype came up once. The CDR3 nucleotides are TGTGCCAGCAGTTTGGGGCAACCTCCCACGGGTGAGCAGTTCTTC. This sequence encodes CASSLGQPPTGEQFF. The V gene is TRBV7-2, the J gene TRBJ2-7, with D possibly TRBD1 on 5 matching bases. TRBJ2-1 explains the end of the DNA better; the J call may be wrong. CDR1 is SGHTA, CDR2 FQGNSA, per germline. This CDR3 contains 15 residues.

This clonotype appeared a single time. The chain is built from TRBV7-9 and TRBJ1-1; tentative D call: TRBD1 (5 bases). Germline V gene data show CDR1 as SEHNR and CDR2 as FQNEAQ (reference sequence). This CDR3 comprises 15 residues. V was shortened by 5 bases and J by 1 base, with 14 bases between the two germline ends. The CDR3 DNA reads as TGTGCCAGCAGCCCCCTGGACGGGGCGAACACTGAAGCTTTCTTT. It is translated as CASSPLDGANTEAFF.

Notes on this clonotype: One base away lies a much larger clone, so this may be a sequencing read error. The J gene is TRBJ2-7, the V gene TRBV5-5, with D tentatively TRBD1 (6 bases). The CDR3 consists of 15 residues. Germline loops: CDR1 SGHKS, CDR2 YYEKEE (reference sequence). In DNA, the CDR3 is TGCGCCGGCAGCCTTGCAGGGGATTCAGCCTACGAGCAGTACTTC. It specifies CAGSLAGDSAYEQYF. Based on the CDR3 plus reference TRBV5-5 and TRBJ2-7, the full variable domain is DAGVTQSPTHLIKTRGQQVTLRCSPISGHKSVSWYQQVLGQGPQFIFQYYEKEERGRGNFPDRFSARQFPNYSSELNVNALLLGDSALYLCAGSLAGDSAYEQYFGPGTRLTVT.

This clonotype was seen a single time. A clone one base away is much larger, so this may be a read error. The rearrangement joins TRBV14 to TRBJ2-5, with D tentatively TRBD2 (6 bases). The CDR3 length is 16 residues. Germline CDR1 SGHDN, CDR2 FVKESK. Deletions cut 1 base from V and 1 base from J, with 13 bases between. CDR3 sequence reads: CASSQGVRDCQETQYF. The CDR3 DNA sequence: TGTGCCAGCAGCCAAGGGGTCCGGGACTGCCAAGAGACCCAGTACTTC.

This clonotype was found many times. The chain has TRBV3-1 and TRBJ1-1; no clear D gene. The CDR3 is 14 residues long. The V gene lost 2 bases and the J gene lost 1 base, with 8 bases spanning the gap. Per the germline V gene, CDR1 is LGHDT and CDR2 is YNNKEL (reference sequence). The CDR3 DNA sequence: TGTGCCAGCAGCCAAAGCACCGGGAACACTGAAGCTTTCTTT. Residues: CASSQSTGNTEAFF.

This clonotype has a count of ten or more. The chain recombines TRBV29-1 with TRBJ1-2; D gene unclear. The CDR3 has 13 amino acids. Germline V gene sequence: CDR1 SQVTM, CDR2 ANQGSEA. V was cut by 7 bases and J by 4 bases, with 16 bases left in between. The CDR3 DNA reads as TGCAGCGGCGCGGAGGGAGAGAGCTATGGCTACACCTTC. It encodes CSGAEGESYGYTF.

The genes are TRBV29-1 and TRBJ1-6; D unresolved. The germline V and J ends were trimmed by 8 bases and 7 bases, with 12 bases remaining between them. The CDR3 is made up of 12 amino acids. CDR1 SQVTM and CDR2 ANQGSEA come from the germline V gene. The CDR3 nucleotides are TGCAGCTTCACAGAGATGAATTCACCCCTCCACTTT. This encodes CSFTEMNSPLHF.

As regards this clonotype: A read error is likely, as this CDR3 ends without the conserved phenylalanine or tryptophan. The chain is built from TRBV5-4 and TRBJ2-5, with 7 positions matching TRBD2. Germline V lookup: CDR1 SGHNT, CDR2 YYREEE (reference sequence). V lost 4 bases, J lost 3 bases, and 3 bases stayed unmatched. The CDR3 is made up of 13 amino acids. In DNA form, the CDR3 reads TGTGCCAGCAGCCAAAGCGGGAAAGAGACCCAGTACCTC. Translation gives CASSQSGKETQYL.

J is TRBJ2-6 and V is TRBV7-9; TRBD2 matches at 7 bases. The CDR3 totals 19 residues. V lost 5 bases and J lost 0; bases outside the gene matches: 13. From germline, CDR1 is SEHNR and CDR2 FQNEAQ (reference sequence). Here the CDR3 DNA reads TGTGCCAGCAGCCAATATGGCGGGGGAACCAACTCTGGGGCCAACGTCCTGACTTTC. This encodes CASSQYGGGTNSGANVLTF. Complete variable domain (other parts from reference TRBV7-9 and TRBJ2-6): DTGVSQNPRHKITKRGQNVTFRCDPISEHNRLYWYRQTLGQGPEFLTYFQNEAQLEKSRLLSDRFSAERPKGSFSTLEIQRTEQGDSAMYLCASSQYGGGTNSGANVLTFGAGSRLTVL.

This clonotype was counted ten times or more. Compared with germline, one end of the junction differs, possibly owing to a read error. The CDR3 DNA follows: TGTGCCAGCAGCGCAACGACAGGGATGAACGCTGAAGCTTTCTTT. This gives the protein CASSATTGMNAEAFF. V usage is TRBV7-3 and J usage is TRBJ1-1, with TRBD1 matching over 7 bases. The length of the CDR3 is 15 residues. Germline V gene sequence: CDR1 SGHTA, CDR2 FQGTGA.

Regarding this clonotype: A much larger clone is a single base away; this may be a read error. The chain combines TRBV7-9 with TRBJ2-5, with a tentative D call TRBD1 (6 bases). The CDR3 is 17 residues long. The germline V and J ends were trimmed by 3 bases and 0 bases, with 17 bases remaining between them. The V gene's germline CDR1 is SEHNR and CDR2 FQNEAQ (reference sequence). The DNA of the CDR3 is TGTGCCAGCAGCTTGCTCAGCAGGGGAAGAAACCAAGAGACCCAGTACTTC. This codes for CASSLLSRGRNQETQYF.

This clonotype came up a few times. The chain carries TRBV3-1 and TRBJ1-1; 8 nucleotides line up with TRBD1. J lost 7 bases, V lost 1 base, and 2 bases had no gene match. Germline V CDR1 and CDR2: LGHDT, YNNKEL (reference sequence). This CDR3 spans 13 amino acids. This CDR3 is CASSQAGQDEAFF. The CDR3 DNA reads TGTGCCAGCAGCCAAGCGGGACAGGATGAAGCTTTCTTT.

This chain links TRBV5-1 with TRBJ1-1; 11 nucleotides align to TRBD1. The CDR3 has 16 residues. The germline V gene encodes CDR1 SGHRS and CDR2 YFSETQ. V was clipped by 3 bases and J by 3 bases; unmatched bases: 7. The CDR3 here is CASSSPDRGPDTEAFF. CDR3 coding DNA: TGCGCCAGCAGCTCTCCGGACAGGGGGCCGGACACTGAAGCTTTCTTT. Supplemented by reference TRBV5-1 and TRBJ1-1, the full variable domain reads KAGVTQTPRYLIKTRGQQVTLSCSPISGHRSVSWYQQTPGQGLQFLFEYFSETQRNKGNFPGRFSGRQFSNSRSEMNVSTLELGDSALYLCASSSPDRGPDTEAFFGQGTRLTVV.

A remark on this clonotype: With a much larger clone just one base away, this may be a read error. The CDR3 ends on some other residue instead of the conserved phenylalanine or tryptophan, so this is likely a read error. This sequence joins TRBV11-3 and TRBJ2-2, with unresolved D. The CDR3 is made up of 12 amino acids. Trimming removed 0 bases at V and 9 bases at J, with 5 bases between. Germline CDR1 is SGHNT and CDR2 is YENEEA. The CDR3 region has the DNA TGTGCCAGCAGCTTAGATTTCAGGGAGCTGTTTGTT. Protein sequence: CASSLDFRELFV.

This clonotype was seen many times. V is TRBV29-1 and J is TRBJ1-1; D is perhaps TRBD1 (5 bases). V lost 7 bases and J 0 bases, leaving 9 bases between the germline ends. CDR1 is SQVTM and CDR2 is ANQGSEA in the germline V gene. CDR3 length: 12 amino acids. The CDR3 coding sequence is TGCAGCGCACAGACAGTGAACACTGAAGCTTTCTTT. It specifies CSAQTVNTEAFF.

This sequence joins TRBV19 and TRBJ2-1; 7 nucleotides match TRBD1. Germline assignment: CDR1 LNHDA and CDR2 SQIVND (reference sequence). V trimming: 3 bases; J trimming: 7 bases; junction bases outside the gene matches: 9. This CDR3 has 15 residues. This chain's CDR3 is CASSIQWTGENEQFF. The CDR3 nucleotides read TGTGCCAGTAGTATTCAATGGACAGGAGAAAATGAGCAGTTCTTC. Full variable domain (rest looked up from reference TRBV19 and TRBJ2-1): DGGITQSPKYLFRKEGQNVTLSCEQNLNHDAMYWYRQDPGQGLRLIYYSQIVNDFQKGDIAEGYSVSREKKESFPLTVTSAQKNPTAFYLCASSIQWTGENEQFFGPGTRLTVL.

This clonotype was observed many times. The CDR3 loop reads CASSEWRGLGETQYF. DNA for the CDR3: TGTGCCAGCAGTGAGTGGCGGGGGCTAGGAGAGACCCAGTACTTC. The J gene is TRBJ2-5, the V gene TRBV25-1; tentatively, D is TRBD2 (7 bases). Looked up from germline, CDR1 is MGHDK and CDR2 is SYGVNS. Trimming pared 3 bases from V and 4 bases from J, leaving 15 bases between. The CDR3 runs 15 residues. Combining the CDR3 with reference TRBV25-1 and TRBJ2-5 gives the whole variable domain EADIYQTPRYLVIGTGKKITLECSQTMGHDKMYWYQQDPGMELHLIHYSYGVNSTEKGDLSSESTVSRIRTEHFPLTLESARPSHTSQYLCASSEWRGLGETQYFGPGTRLLVL.

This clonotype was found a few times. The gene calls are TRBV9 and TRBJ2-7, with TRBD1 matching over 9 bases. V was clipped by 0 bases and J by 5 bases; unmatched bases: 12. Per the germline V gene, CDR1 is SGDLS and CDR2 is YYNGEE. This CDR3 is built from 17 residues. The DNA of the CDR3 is TGTGCCAGCAGCGTAGGCCCATCGGGACAGGGATTTCACGAGCAGTACTTC. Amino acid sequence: CASSVGPSGQGFHEQYF. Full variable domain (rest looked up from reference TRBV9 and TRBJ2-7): DSGVTQTPKHLITATGQRVTLRCSPRSGDLSVYWYQQSLDQGLQFLIQYYNGEERAKGNILERFSAQQFPDLHSELNLSSLELGDSALYFCASSVGPSGQGFHEQYFGPGTRLTVT.

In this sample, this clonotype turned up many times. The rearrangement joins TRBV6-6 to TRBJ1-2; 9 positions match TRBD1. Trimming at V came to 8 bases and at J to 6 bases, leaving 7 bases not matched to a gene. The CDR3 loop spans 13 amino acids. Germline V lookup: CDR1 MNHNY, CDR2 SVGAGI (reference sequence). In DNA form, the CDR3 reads TGTGCCAGCCTTAAGAGACAGGGGGATGGCTACACCTTC. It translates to CASLKRQGDGYTF.

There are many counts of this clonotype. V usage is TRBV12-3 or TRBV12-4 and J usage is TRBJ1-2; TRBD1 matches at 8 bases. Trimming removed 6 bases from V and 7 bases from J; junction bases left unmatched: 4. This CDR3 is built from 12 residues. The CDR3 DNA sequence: TGTGCCAGCAGGACAGGGGCACTTGGCTACACCTTC. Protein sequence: CASRTGALGYTF.

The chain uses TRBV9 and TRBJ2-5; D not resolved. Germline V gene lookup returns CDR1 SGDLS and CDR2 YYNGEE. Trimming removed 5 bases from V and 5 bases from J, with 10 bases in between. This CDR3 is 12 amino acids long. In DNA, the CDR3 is TGTGCCAGCAGTAAAGTTGGGGAGACCCAGTACTTC. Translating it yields CASSKVGETQYF.

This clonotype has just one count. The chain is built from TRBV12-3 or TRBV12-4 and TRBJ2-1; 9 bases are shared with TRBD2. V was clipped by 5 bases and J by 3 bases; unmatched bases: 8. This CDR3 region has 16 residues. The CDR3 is CASSPSTSGVYNEQFF. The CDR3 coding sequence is TGTGCCAGCAGTCCTTCGACTAGCGGAGTCTACAATGAGCAGTTCTTC.

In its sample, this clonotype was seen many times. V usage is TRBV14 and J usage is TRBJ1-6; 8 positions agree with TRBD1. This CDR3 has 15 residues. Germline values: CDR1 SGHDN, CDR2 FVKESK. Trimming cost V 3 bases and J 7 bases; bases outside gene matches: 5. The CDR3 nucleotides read TGTGCCAGCAGCCATCTCGGACAGGGAAATTCACCCCTCCACTTT. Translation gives CASSHLGQGNSPLHF.

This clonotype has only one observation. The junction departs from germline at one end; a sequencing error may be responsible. The CDR3 nucleotides are TGTGCCAGCAGTTCCTCAGGGGAGGCTGAAAGACTGTTTTTT. This encodes CASSSSGEAERLFF. The V gene is TRBV10-3, the J gene TRBJ1-4; the D gene is possibly TRBD1 (6 bases). The CDR3 covers 14 residues. Germline assignment: CDR1 ENHRY and CDR2 SYGVKD.